This T cell receptor beta chain comes out of a study of T cells in Graves' hyperthyroidism and ophthalmopathy (dated by TCRdb to about 2019). In the study overall: Peripheral blood samples were taken at the time of initial diagnosis, prior to any treatment. The 95 to 100 discovery patients were randomly divided into training and test sets at a 7:3 ratio. According to the paper, TCR Vbeta CDR3 sequencing was carried out on 135 peripheral blood samples, which came from fewer than 50 ophthalmopathy, approximately 78 hyperthyroidism and some 17 progressor patients. The study also compared thyroid tissue and blood T-cell repertoires from several Graves' hyperthyroidism patients. Prospective prediction of ophthalmopathy was tested in an independent validation cohort of fewer than 20 hyperthyroidism patients and roughly 16 patients who later progressed to ophthalmopathy. After sampling, hyperthyroidism patients received methimazole starting at 30 mg daily, and ophthalmopathy patients received high-dose intravenous methylprednisolone. TCR V-J signatures able to tell the groups apart were searched for in a discovery cohort of approximately 95 patients, of whom about 40 had Graves' ophthalmopathy and 57 had stable Graves' hyperthyroidism. Overall study results and their limits: In validation, the model predicted progression to ophthalmopathy with 65% to 71% sensitivity and roughly 75% specificity, a median of approximately 6.7 months before onset. A 13 V-J signature model separated ophthalmopathy from stable hyperthyroidism, with around 91% sensitivity and 81% to 83% specificity in cross-validation and 80%/75% in testing. Most expanded thyroid clonotypes (frequency above 0.001) were also found in blood, which suggests that blood repertoires may mirror thyroid immune responses. Sample size was not statistically predetermined, and investigators were not blinded to group allocation.

The TCR beta CDR3 regions were amplified from RNA transcripts. A first-round RT-PCR of the TCR CDR3 used the HTBI primer set with the Qiagen OneStep RT-PCR kit. A second multiplex PCR round built the libraries, followed by size selection and purification. Paired-end sequencing of the libraries was performed with 100 bp reads on an Illumina HiSeq2000. The paper's processing steps were these. SOAPnuke was used to process the raw data, removing reads that contained adapters or uncalled bases, had a mean Phred below 15, or lacked an exact match to the constant primer or identifier. COPE v1.2.5 was used to merge the high-quality paired reads, and each unique nucleotide sequence was defined as a clonotype. MiTCR v1.1 was used to align clonotypes to the IMGT TRBV, TRBD and TRBJ reference segments. Only V-J combinations with frequency above 0.0001, covering 99% to 99.2% of repertoires, were analysed. A TCS score was defined as the ratio between F50 (clonal expansion) and ExV (chaos), using BLOSUM62-based TCRdist between CDR3 peptides within each V-J. Welch's t-statistics and random forest reduced 514 V-J features to about 13, which were used in a naive Bayes classifier (R e1071). TCRdb cleaned the public reads at Q25 with fastp, built clones with MiXCR and kept in-frame beta chains. Identical CDR3 proteins give one entry, which carries the most common genes and DNA. The V and J calls follow TCRdb's processing rather than the paper's. The sample has hundreds of thousands of distinct CDR3 sequences on record, approximately 14% of them singletons. The ten biggest clones cover 10% of the sample.

This clonotype has a count of ten or more. The antigen it binds to is not known. Per-base quality was not reported, and no clone a single base away is much larger than it. Stable Graves' hyperthyroidism was defined as no progression to ophthalmopathy during 18 months of follow-up. Hyperthyroidism patients were newly diagnosed, had a disease duration of under 2 months, and were aged 18 to 65 years. Exclusion was applied to patients with uncontrolled infections, other autoimmune diseases, pregnancy or lactation. Diagnoses were based on clinical symptoms, serum thyroxine and TRAb, thyroid ultrasound and orbital computed tomography. PBMCs were isolated from 10 ml of fresh peripheral blood by Ficoll-Paque density gradient centrifugation. Total RNA was extracted with Trizol reagent, and quality was checked on an Agilent 2100 Bioanalyzer. V lost 4 bases and J lost 7 bases; the stretch between them is 20 bases long. Spanning cysteine to phenylalanine, the CDR3 consists of 15 amino acids. Left in the record is the CDR3 DNA by itself, 45 bases read in frame from the first base. CDR1 SGHAT and CDR2 FQNNGV were looked up in the germline V gene.

The clonotype was recovered from a young woman with Graves' hyperthyroidism. This sequence uses TRBV11-2 and TRBJ2-7; the D gene identity is not certain. The sequenced material came from blood. The CDR3 region reads CASSSYLNPPLEQYF. The sequenced DNA is TGTGCCAGCAGCTCCTATCTCAACCCCCCCTTAGAGCAGTACTTC.